Here is one T cell receptor beta chain with its context. The target of this receptor is not known. Within one base of it there is no much larger clone, and no base qualities were kept. The germline ends are 10 bases apart after V is trimmed by 1 base and J by 4 bases. From the cysteine up to the phenylalanine, the CDR3 has a length of 14 residues. Only the CDR3 DNA stays, 42 bases, in frame from base 1. The germline V gene provides CDR1 MGHRA and CDR2 YSYEKL. The data derive from a study of blood T cell repertoires in COVID-19 (dated by TCRdb to 2020 to 2022). Regarding the research as a whole: Samples covering the acute and convalescent phases of COVID-19 were provided by collaborators in the United States, Italy and Spain. A freely available public database, intended as a resource for researchers studying the immune response to SARS-CoV-2, is where the repertoires were released. Samples came from the ongoing ImmuneRACE study (first 160 participants) plus 1,254 subjects from 6 global collaborators. Deeply sampled blood TCRbeta repertoires from subjects exposed to, actively infected with, or recovered from COVID-19 were included in the dataset. The sample metadata nearly always contained a de-identified subject ID, COVID-19 status, age in years and sex. The material from the prospective study consisted of cDNA or gDNA derived from T cells, B-cell-depleted T cells, or PBMCs. Where HLA class I and class II types were available, the types were taken from metadata supplied by the sample provider, not from assay-based typing. Overall study outcomes, separate from this receptor: The quantity of clinical and demographic metadata differed by source and by participant and was supplied without curation.

Whole blood was collected in K2EDTA tubes by collaborating institutions according to the institutions' own protocols. For TCRbeta analysis, collaborator samples were shipped as frozen whole blood, as isolated PBMCs, or as DNA extracted from either sample type. TCRbeta CDR3 regions were amplified from genomic DNA by means of the immunoSEQ Assay, a bias-controlled multiplex PCR. The paper's processing steps were these. Nucleated cell counts per sample were estimated from amplification of reference gene primers within the assay. Sequence reads were collapsed and filtered to measure the absolute abundance of every unique TCRbeta CDR3 rearrangement. For each sample, productive Simpson clonality was calculated as the square root of Simpson's diversity index across productive rearrangements. TCRdb took this table from immuneACCESS and kept in-frame rearrangements with V and J called. Such tables lack part of the clones; where checked against another copy, unresolved V genes explain under half of the gap, and the rest is unexplained. V and J calls plus clone size are reproduced from that table; the DNA served to infer D and trimming. In all, the sample holds around 46,000 clones, and about 88% of those were seen once. 5% of the sample belongs to the ten largest clones.

Sequencing was performed on peripheral blood. The chain is assembled from TRBV4-1 and TRBJ1-2; the D gene is unclear. The receptor was derived from a middle-aged man with active COVID-19. DNA sequence: TGCGCCAGCAGCCAAGGAGAGAACTCCTATGGCTACACCTTC. The translation is CASSQGENSYGYTF.